This T cell receptor (beta chain) was captured by sequencing in a study of cytomegalovirus exposure and HLA in healthy donors. With 60 Vbeta and 13 Jbeta primers, the PCR was carried out. Data came from immunoSEQ multiplex PCR; TCRdb stores just in-frame clones and leaves some out. Here the sample spans more than 90,000 clones, roughly four fifths being singletons. Trimming removed 6 bases at V and 2 bases at J, with 13 bases between. This CDR3 is 15 amino acids long. In germline, CDR1 is MNHNS, CDR2 SASEGT. Study conclusions and caveats: As a later analysis showed, a missense DCLRE1C variant was linked to trimming of TCR beta V- and J-genes. Cytomegalovirus status was reportedly diagnosed by the classifier with high sensitivity and specificity. A few V segments could not be told apart, such as TRBV6-2 and TRBV6-3, and were left out.

Of note for this clone: As yet, its antigen is unknown.

Sequenced sample: PBMCs. The receptor comes from a human donor in good health. The genes are TRBV6-1 and TRBJ2-2; tentatively, D is TRBD1 (5 bases). The CDR3 DNA follows: TGTGCCAGCAGGGGGCAGTTGATAAACACCGGGGAGCTGTTTTTT. Amino acid sequence: CASRGQLINTGELFF.